This paragraph covers one TCR beta chain sequence. What it recognizes is unknown. The CDR3 extends over 14 amino acids. Germline V gene sequence: CDR1 KGHSH, CDR2 LQKENI. Germline trimming cut 4 bases from V and 3 bases from J; bases unmatched to any gene: 4. This sample is drawn from a study of cytomegalovirus exposure and HLA in healthy donors. The study, taken as a whole, reports: After further analysis at a later stage, roughly 16,000 TCR beta sequences were associated with HLA alleles at 0.05 false discovery rate. An analysis done earlier found most TCR beta V segments productive about 87% or about 30% of the time.

PCR employed 60 Vbeta and 13 Jbeta primers. Data came from immunoSEQ multiplex PCR; TCRdb stores just in-frame clones and leaves some out. The table records about 240,000 clones, around 80% of them present only once. What was sequenced was PBMCs. This sequence originates from a woman between 35 and 50 years old in good health and CMV-seropositive. The V call is TRBV18, the J call TRBJ2-5; 8 bases match TRBD1. The CDR3 loop reads CASSHPDREETQYF. CDR3 nucleotides: TGTGCCAGCTCACACCCGGACAGGGAAGAGACCCAGTACTTC.